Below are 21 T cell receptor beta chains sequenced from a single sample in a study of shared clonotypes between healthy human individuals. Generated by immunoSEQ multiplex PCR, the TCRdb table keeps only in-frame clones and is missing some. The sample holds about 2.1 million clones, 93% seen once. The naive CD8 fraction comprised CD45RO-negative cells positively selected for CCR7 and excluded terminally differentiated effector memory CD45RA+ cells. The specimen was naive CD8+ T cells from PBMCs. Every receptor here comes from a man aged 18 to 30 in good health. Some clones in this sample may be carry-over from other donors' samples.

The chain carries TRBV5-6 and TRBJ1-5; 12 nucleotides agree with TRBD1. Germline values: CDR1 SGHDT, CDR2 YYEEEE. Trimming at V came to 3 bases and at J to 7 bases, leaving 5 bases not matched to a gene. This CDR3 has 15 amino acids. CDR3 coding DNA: TGTGCCAGCAGCTATGGGACAGGGGGCTACCAGCCCCAGCATTTT. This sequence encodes CASSYGTGGYQPQHF. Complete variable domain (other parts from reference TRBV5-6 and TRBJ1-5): DAGVTQSPTHLIKTRGQQVTLRCSPKSGHDTVSWYQQALGQGPQFIFQYYEEEERQRGNFPDRFSGHQFPNYSSELNVNALLLGDSALYLCASSYGTGGYQPQHFGDGTRLSIL.

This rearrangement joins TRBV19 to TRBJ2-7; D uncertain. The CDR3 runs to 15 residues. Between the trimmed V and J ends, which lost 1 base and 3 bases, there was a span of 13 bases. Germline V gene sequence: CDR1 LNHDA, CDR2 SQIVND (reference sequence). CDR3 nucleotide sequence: TGTGCCAGTAGTATAGGAAGAAATTTGGGCTACGAGCAGTACTTC. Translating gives CASSIGRNLGYEQYF. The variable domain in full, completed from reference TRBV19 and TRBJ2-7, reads DGGITQSPKYLFRKEGQNVTLSCEQNLNHDAMYWYRQDPGQGLRLIYYSQIVNDFQKGDIAEGYSVSREKKESFPLTVTSAQKNPTAFYLCASSIGRNLGYEQYFGPGTRLTVT.

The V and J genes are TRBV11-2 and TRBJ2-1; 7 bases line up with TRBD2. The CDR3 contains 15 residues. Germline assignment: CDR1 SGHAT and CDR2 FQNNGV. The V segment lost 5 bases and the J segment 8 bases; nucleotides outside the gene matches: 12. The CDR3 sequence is CASSPNLGAGYEQFF. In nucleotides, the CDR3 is TGTGCCAGCAGCCCCAACTTAGGAGCGGGGTATGAGCAGTTCTTC.

Here the CDR3 reads CASSFHRLAGTDTQYF. In DNA, the CDR3 is TGTGCCAGCAGTTTTCACAGACTAGCGGGCACAGATACGCAGTATTTT. V gene TRBV28 combines with J gene TRBJ2-3; TRBD2 aligns across 9 bases. This CDR3 spans 16 amino acids. Germline loops: CDR1 MDHEN, CDR2 SYDVKM. The V gene end was trimmed by 3 bases and the J gene end by 1 base; junction bases not matched to a gene: 5.

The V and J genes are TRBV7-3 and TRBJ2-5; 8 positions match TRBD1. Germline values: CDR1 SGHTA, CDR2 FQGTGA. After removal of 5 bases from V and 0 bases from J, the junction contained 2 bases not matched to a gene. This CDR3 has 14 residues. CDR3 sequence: CASSETGDQETQYF. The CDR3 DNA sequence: TGTGCCAGCAGCGAGACAGGGGACCAAGAGACCCAGTACTTC.

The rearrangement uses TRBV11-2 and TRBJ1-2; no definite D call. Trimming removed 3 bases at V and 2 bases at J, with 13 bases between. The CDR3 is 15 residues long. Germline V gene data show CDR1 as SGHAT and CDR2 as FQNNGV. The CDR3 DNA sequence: TGTGCCAGCAGCTTTGGTGCTTTGGAGAACTATGGCTACACCTTC. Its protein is CASSFGALENYGYTF.

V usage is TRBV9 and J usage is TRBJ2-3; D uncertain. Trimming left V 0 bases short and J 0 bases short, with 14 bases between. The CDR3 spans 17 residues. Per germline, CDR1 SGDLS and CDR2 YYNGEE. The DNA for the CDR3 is TGTGCCAGCAGCGTAGGGTCAGTCCCATCAAGCACAGATACGCAGTATTTT. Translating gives CASSVGSVPSSTDTQYF.

CDR3 region: CASSLMALAFYGYTF. The CDR3 coding sequence is TGTGCCAGCAGCTTAATGGCCCTTGCGTTCTATGGCTACACCTTC. This chain links TRBV5-6 with TRBJ1-2; D is ambiguous. Germline V gives CDR1 SGHDT, CDR2 YYEEEE. This CDR3 region has 15 residues. V was cut by 2 bases and J by 4 bases, with 15 bases left in between.

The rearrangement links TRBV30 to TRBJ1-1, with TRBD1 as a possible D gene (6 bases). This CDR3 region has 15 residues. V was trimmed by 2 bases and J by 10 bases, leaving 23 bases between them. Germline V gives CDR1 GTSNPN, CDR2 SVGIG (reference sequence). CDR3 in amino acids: CAWSSRFGGLVGAFF. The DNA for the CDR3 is TGTGCCTGGAGTTCCCGTTTCGGGGGGCTGGTAGGAGCTTTCTTT.

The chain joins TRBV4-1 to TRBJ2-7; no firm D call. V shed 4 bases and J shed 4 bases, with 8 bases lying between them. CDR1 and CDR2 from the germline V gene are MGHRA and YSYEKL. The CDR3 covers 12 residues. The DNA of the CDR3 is TGCGCCAGCAGCCGCATTGGATACGAGCAGTACTTC. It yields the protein CASSRIGYEQYF.

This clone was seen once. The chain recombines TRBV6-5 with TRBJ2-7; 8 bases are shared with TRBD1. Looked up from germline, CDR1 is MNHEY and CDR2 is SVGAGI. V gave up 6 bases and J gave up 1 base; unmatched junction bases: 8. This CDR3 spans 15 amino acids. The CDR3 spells CASSFTGGGSYEQYF. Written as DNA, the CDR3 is TGTGCCAGCAGCTTTACAGGGGGTGGTTCCTACGAGCAGTACTTC.

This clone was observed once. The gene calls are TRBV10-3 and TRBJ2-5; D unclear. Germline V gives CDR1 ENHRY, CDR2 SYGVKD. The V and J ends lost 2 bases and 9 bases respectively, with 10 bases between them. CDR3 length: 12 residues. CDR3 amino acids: CAISETGSAQYF. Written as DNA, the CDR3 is TGTGCCATCAGTGAGACTGGGTCGGCCCAGTACTTC.

The CDR3 DNA is TGTGCCAGTAGTACTTCCGGACAGACTATCAATCAGCCCCAGCATTTT. It is translated as CASSTSGQTINQPQHF. V is TRBV19 and J is TRBJ1-5; tentatively, D is TRBD1 (6 bases). The CDR3 is 16 residues long. V was shortened by 4 bases and J by 3 bases, with 16 bases between the two germline ends. Looked up from germline, CDR1 is LNHDA and CDR2 is SQIVND (reference sequence).

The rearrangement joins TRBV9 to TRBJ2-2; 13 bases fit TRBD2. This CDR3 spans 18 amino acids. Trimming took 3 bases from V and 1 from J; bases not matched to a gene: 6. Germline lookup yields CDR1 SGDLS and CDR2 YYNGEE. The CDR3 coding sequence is TGTGCCAGCAGCGAGAGACTAGCGGGAGGCCAGAACACCGGGGAGCTGTTTTTT. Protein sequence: CASSERLAGGQNTGELFF. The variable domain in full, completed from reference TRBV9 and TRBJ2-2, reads DSGVTQTPKHLITATGQRVTLRCSPRSGDLSVYWYQQSLDQGLQFLIQYYNGEERAKGNILERFSAQQFPDLHSELNLSSLELGDSALYFCASSERLAGGQNTGELFFGEGSRLTVL.

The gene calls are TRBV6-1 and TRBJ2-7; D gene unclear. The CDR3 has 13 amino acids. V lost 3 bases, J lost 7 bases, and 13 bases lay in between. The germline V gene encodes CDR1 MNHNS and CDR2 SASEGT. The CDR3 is CASSDTVAGEQYF. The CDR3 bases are TGTGCCAGCAGTGACACGGTTGCTGGTGAGCAGTACTTC.

CDR3 sequence (DNA): TGTGCCAGCAGTTTATGGCAAAACACAGATACGCAGTATTTT. This encodes CASSLWQNTDTQYF. V gene TRBV27 combines with J gene TRBJ2-3; D is undetermined. Per germline, CDR1 MNHEY and CDR2 SMNVEV (reference sequence). With 1 base removed from V and 2 bases from J, the gap between germline ends came to 7 bases. CDR3 length: 14 residues.

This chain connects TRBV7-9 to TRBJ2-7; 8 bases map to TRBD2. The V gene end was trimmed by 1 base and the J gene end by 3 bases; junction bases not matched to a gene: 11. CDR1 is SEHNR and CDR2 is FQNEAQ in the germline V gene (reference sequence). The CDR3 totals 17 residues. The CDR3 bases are TGTGCCAGCAGCTTAGGGGTTAATGTGGCGGGGGGCTACGAGCAGTACTTC. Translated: CASSLGVNVAGGYEQYF.

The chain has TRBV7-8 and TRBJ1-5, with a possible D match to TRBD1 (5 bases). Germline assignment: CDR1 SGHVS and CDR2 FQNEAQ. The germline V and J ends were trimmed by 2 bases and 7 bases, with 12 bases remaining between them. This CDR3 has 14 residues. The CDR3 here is CASSLLRWDQPQHF. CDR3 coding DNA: TGTGCCAGCAGCTTACTACGGTGGGACCAGCCCCAGCATTTT.

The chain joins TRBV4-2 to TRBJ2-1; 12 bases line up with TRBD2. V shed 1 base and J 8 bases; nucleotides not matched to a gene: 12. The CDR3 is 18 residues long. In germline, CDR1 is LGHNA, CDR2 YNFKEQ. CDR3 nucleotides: TGTGCCAGCAGCCAAGGTCCCTATCTAGCGGGAGGGGGCGATGAGCAGTTCTTC. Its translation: CASSQGPYLAGGGDEQFF.

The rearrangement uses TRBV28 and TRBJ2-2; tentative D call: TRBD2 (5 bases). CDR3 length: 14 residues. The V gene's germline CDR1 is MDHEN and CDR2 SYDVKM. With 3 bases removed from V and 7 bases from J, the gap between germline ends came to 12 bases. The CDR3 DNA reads TGTGCCAGCAGTTTGATACTTAGCGTCGGGGAGCTGTTTTTT. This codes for CASSLILSVGELFF.

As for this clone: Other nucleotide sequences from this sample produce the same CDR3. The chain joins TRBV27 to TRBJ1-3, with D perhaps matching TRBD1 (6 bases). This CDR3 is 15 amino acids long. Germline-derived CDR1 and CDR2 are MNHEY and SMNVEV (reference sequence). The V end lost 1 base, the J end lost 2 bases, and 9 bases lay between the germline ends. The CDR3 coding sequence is TGTGCCAGCAGTTTATTTGCAGGGGCTGGAAACACCATATATTTT. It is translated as CASSLFAGAGNTIYF.